Listed below are T cell receptor beta chains from one sample, sequenced in a study of blood T cell repertoires in COVID-19. This table comes from immunoSEQ multiplex PCR, and its TCRdb copy is limited to in-frame clones, with some not included. Among some 170,000 clones listed, 60% to 80% were seen once. The specimen was PBMCs or T cells enriched from blood (not recorded which). The receptors were gathered from a woman in her forties or fifties who had recovered from COVID-19. CDR3s leave out the opening cysteine and the closing phenylalanine or tryptophan. Fields, in order: clone size, J gene, V gene, CDR3 protein. Rows give clone size only sometimes, using once, few, many, or a class for an expanded clone.

clone_size: few; j_call: TRBJ2-1; v_call: TRBV7-9; cdr3_aa: ASSSTSGSYNEQF
clone_size: once; j_call: TRBJ2-7; v_call: TRBV29-1; cdr3_aa: SVLKGGQSQY
clone_size: .; j_call: TRBJ2-1; v_call: TRBV11-2; cdr3_aa: ASSLGRGGEQF
clone_size: .; j_call: TRBJ2-1; v_call: TRBV28; cdr3_aa: ASSFRPGLALF
clone_size: .; j_call: TRBJ2-5; v_call: TRBV4-1; cdr3_aa: ASSPMGAGGLQETQY
clone_size: .; j_call: TRBJ2-3; v_call: TRBV19; cdr3_aa: ASSPGTGSTTDTQY
clone_size: few; j_call: TRBJ1-2; v_call: TRBV5-1; cdr3_aa: ASSLEVGGEGYT
clone_size: .; j_call: TRBJ2-7; v_call: TRBV24-1; cdr3_aa: ATRDRSSYEQY
clone_size: .; j_call: TRBJ1-3; v_call: TRBV4-1; cdr3_aa: ASSPGGSGNTIY
clone_size: .; j_call: TRBJ2-7; v_call: TRBV24-1; cdr3_aa: ATSLGTSNGEQY
clone_size: .; j_call: TRBJ2-3; v_call: TRBV5-1; cdr3_aa: ASSLGQSYDTQY
clone_size: .; j_call: TRBJ1-6; v_call: TRBV5-1; cdr3_aa: ASSDGTESYNSPLH
clone_size: .; j_call: TRBJ2-2; v_call: TRBV5-8; cdr3_aa: ASSRGAASTGELF
clone_size: .; j_call: TRBJ1-4; v_call: TRBV24-1; cdr3_aa: ATSDGRDRNNEKLF
clone_size: .; j_call: TRBJ1-2; v_call: TRBV11-2; cdr3_aa: ASSPRRASYGYT
clone_size: .; j_call: TRBJ2-3; v_call: TRBV5-1; cdr3_aa: ASSYTGALAGDTQY
clone_size: .; j_call: TRBJ2-3; v_call: TRBV18; cdr3_aa: ASSPTSGRAVGPDTQY
clone_size: .; j_call: TRBJ2-5; v_call: TRBV3-1/TRBV3-2; cdr3_aa: ASSRLGTEETQY
clone_size: .; j_call: TRBJ1-5; v_call: TRBV21-1; cdr3_aa: ASSRSSDSNQPQH
clone_size: .; j_call: TRBJ1-5; v_call: TRBV7-8; cdr3_aa: ASTLSALTGQPQH
clone_size: .; j_call: TRBJ2-7; v_call: TRBV28; cdr3_aa: ASSVPGLSYEQY
clone_size: once; j_call: TRBJ2-6; v_call: TRBV5-8; cdr3_aa: ASSLMTGGAAGANVLT
clone_size: many; j_call: TRBJ2-5; v_call: TRBV5-1; cdr3_aa: ASSPQASGTKYQETQY
clone_size: .; j_call: TRBJ1-4; v_call: TRBV9; cdr3_aa: ASSVGPVEKLF
clone_size: .; j_call: TRBJ1-1; v_call: TRBV7-2; cdr3_aa: ASSPTGGGTEAF
clone_size: .; j_call: TRBJ1-3; v_call: TRBV18; cdr3_aa: ASSQGQMSSGNTIY
clone_size: .; j_call: TRBJ2-5; v_call: TRBV19; cdr3_aa: ASSLGTGEETQY
clone_size: .; j_call: TRBJ1-1; v_call: TRBV5-5; cdr3_aa: ASSYLGGFGSEAF
clone_size: .; j_call: TRBJ2-1; v_call: TRBV12-2; cdr3_aa: ASRLADSSSYNEQF
clone_size: .; j_call: TRBJ1-5; v_call: TRBV5-6; cdr3_aa: ASSLGQYSNQPQH
clone_size: .; j_call: TRBJ1-1; v_call: TRBV11-3; cdr3_aa: ASSLDGGLGTEAF
clone_size: hyperexpanded; j_call: TRBJ1-2; v_call: TRBV27; cdr3_aa: ASSLTGKYGYT
clone_size: .; j_call: TRBJ2-5; v_call: TRBV6-5; cdr3_aa: ASRTSGPQETQY
clone_size: .; j_call: TRBJ2-3; v_call: TRBV12-3/TRBV12-4; cdr3_aa: ASTDRVGDTQY
clone_size: .; j_call: TRBJ2-5; v_call: TRBV5-1; cdr3_aa: ASSFRDSFQETQY
clone_size: .; j_call: TRBJ1-1; v_call: TRBV10-3; cdr3_aa: AIGPGQGDTEAF
clone_size: .; j_call: TRBJ2-5; v_call: TRBV5-1; cdr3_aa: ATRRAGEETQY
clone_size: .; j_call: TRBJ2-3; v_call: TRBV5-1; cdr3_aa: ASSLAGLAGTDTQY
clone_size: .; j_call: TRBJ2-7; v_call: TRBV29-1; cdr3_aa: SFTGSGTYEQY
clone_size: .; j_call: TRBJ2-1; v_call: TRBV7-9; cdr3_aa: ASSLLAAPYNEQF
clone_size: .; j_call: TRBJ2-1; v_call: TRBV7-2; cdr3_aa: ASSLAGLAGGPLEQF
clone_size: .; j_call: TRBJ2-1; v_call: TRBV7-2; cdr3_aa: ASSLERAVSGYEQF
clone_size: .; j_call: TRBJ2-7; v_call: TRBV12-3/TRBV12-4; cdr3_aa: ASSLGATYEQY
clone_size: .; j_call: TRBJ2-7; v_call: TRBV7-9; cdr3_aa: ASSLAAGGSEQY
clone_size: .; j_call: TRBJ2-7; v_call: TRBV6-5; cdr3_aa: ASSFAGGYEQY
clone_size: .; j_call: TRBJ1-2; v_call: TRBV27; cdr3_aa: ASSTGVSYGYT
clone_size: .; j_call: TRBJ2-4; v_call: TRBV28; cdr3_aa: ASSFLIAGGPVIAKNIQY
clone_size: .; j_call: TRBJ2-1; v_call: TRBV11-1; cdr3_aa: ASKLTTRTNEQF
clone_size: .; j_call: TRBJ1-4; v_call: TRBV28; cdr3_aa: ASHGTPGTNEKLF
clone_size: .; j_call: TRBJ1-2; v_call: TRBV29-1; cdr3_aa: SVVTVNYGYT
clone_size: .; j_call: TRBJ2-3; v_call: TRBV3-1/TRBV3-2; cdr3_aa: ASSQLVSGAVSQDTQY